The entry that follows covers one T cell receptor beta chain sequence. The data derive from a study of T-cell reconstitution after alpha-beta-depleted transplantation in children. This CDR3 region has 15 residues. The germline V gene has CDR1 LGHDT and CDR2 YNNKEL (reference sequence). Losses at the gene ends were 3 bases for V and 3 bases for J; bases not matched to a gene: 6. Unique molecular identifiers were built into the TCRbeta library. A single record per CDR3 protein comes from TCRdb applying MiXCR to the PCR reads. Of some 530,000 distinct CDR3 sequences in the sample, about an eighth were seen once.

Sequences were derived from PBMCs from the stem cell graft donor, sampled from the stem cell graft. This chain connects TRBV3-1 to TRBJ2-7, with TRBD2 matching over 9 bases. The receptor's source is a human donor who donated a stem cell graft to a child with combined immunodeficiency. CDR3 loop: CASSHLTSGNYEQYF. The CDR3 DNA reads as TGTGCCAGCAGCCATTTGACTAGCGGAAACTACGAGCAGTACTTC.